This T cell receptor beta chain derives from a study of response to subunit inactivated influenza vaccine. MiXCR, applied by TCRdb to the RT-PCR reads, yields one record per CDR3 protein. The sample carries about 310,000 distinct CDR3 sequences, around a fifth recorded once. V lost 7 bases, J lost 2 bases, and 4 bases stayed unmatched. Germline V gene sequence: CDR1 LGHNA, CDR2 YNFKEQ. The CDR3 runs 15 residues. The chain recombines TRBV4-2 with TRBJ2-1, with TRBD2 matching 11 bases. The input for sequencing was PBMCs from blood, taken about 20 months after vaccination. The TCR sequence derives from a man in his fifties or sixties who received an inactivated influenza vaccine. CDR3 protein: CASKYSGRAYNEQFF. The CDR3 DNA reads TGTGCCAGCAAGTATAGCGGGAGGGCCTACAATGAGCAGTTCTTC.